The 9 T cell receptor beta chains listed next were all sequenced from one sample in a study of human T cells and chemical hapten exposure (dated by TCRdb to the early 2020s). The time point label corresponds to: pre-sensitization, week 0. Interpreted using the paper, the treatment or condition label stands for: therapeutic diphenylcyclopropenone sensitization with weekly scalp DPC. Library prep was done by RACE. Sequencing was carried out with a NextSeq 500. The public sequencing data were trimmed at Q25 with fastp and processed into clonotypes with MiXCR by TCRdb, which kept only in-frame beta chains. Entries are consolidated by CDR3 protein sequence, retaining the most common genes and DNA. This sample lists 380,000 or so distinct CDR3 sequences; around 5% were detected once. The ten largest account for over 7% of the sample. The specimen comprised whole blood, sampled in connection with sensitization to the hapten diphenylcyclopropenone (DPC). These TCRs come from a woman between 18 and 29 years old with alopecia areata. Some clones in this sample may be carry-over from other donors' samples.

This clonotype was observed a handful of times. The chain carries TRBV12-3 or TRBV12-4 and TRBJ1-2; D unresolved. Deletions cut 3 bases from V and 3 bases from J, with 11 bases between. This CDR3 region has 14 residues. CDR3 residues: CASSFKEDDYGYTF. The DNA for the CDR3 is TGTGCCAGCAGTTTTAAGGAGGACGACTATGGCTACACCTTC.

This clonotype was detected only a few times. The rearrangement joins TRBV27 to TRBJ2-3; the match to TRBD2 covers 15 bases. The trim removed 5 bases at V and 6 bases at J, leaving 12 bases unmatched. Germline values: CDR1 MNHEY, CDR2 SMNVEV (reference sequence). The CDR3 extends over 18 amino acids. CDR3 nucleotides: TGTGCCAGCAGTGGTAGTACGGGACTAGCGGGGGGAGGGGATACGCAGTATTTT. This gives the protein CASSGSTGLAGGGDTQYF.

The V call is TRBV7-9, the J call TRBJ2-2; the D is unclear. CDR3 length: 15 residues. The V end was cut by 2 bases, the J end by 3 bases, with 10 bases between. Germline V CDR1 and CDR2: SEHNR, FQNEAQ (reference sequence). The CDR3 reads CASSLTDSDTGELFF. CDR3 coding DNA: TGTGCCAGCAGCTTAACTGATTCTGACACCGGGGAGCTGTTTTTT.

CDR3: CASSLADGGYEQYF. The DNA for the CDR3 is TGTGCCAGCAGTTTAGCCGACGGAGGCTACGAGCAGTACTTC. This chain joins TRBV12-3 or TRBV12-4 and TRBJ2-7, with D tentatively TRBD2 (5 bases). The CDR3 consists of 14 residues. V was clipped by 0 bases and J by 3 bases, with 9 bases between them.

The chain carries TRBV9 and TRBJ1-4; TRBD1 might be the D (6 bases). CDR1 and CDR2 (germline): SGDLS, YYNGEE. The V end lost 0 bases, the J end lost 8 bases, and 14 bases lay between the germline ends. CDR3 size: 15 residues. DNA of the CDR3: TGTGCCAGCAGCGTAGCCGGGGGCTTAAGGGAAAAACTGTTTTTT. Protein product: CASSVAGGLREKLFF. Full variable domain (missing parts from reference TRBV9 and TRBJ1-4): DSGVTQTPKHLITATGQRVTLRCSPRSGDLSVYWYQQSLDQGLQFLIQYYNGEERAKGNILERFSAQQFPDLHSELNLSSLELGDSALYFCASSVAGGLREKLFFGSGTQLSVL.

This clonotype occurred many times. The J gene is TRBJ2-1, the V gene TRBV2, with unresolved D. With 3 bases removed from V and 5 bases from J, the gap between germline ends came to 8 bases. The CDR3 runs to 13 residues. Germline V gene lookup returns CDR1 SNHLY and CDR2 FYNNEI. This CDR3 is CASSEGSHNEQFF. The CDR3 coding sequence is TGTGCCAGCAGTGAGGGTAGCCACAATGAGCAGTTCTTC. Using reference TRBV2 and TRBJ2-1 for the parts outside the CDR3, the full variable domain is EPEVTQTPSHQVTQMGQEVILRCVPISNHLYFYWYRQILGQKVEFLVSFYNNEISEKSEIFDDQFSVERPDGSNFTLKIRSTKLEDSAMYFCASSEGSHNEQFFGPGTRLTVL.

The chain links TRBV12-3 or TRBV12-4 to TRBJ2-1; 7 positions agree with TRBD1. This CDR3 spans 13 amino acids. Trimming cost V 6 bases and J 9 bases; bases outside gene matches: 8. The CDR3 protein is CASRETGHGEQFF. CDR3 nucleotides: TGTGCCAGCAGGGAGACAGGGCACGGTGAGCAGTTCTTC.

This clonotype has at least ten counts. The J gene is TRBJ1-2, the V gene TRBV9, with 9 bases identical to TRBD1. The junction had 9 bases not matched to a gene; V was cut back by 2 bases and J by 1 base. Germline lookup yields CDR1 SGDLS and CDR2 YYNGEE. CDR3 size: 17 residues. CDR3 loop: CASSVDDGTGYNYGYTF. The CDR3 coding sequence is TGTGCCAGCAGCGTTGATGATGGGACAGGGTATAACTATGGCTACACCTTC. Complete variable domain (other parts from reference TRBV9 and TRBJ1-2): DSGVTQTPKHLITATGQRVTLRCSPRSGDLSVYWYQQSLDQGLQFLIQYYNGEERAKGNILERFSAQQFPDLHSELNLSSLELGDSALYFCASSVDDGTGYNYGYTFGSGTRLTVV.

This clonotype was counted only a few times. The rearrangement links TRBV7-9 to TRBJ1-3; TRBD1 might be the D (6 bases). This CDR3 comprises 16 residues. The V end lost 5 bases, the J end lost 0 bases, and 14 bases lay between the germline ends. CDR1 is SEHNR, CDR2 FQNEAQ, per germline (reference sequence). Here the CDR3 reads CASSPWGQISGNTIYF. For the CDR3, the DNA is TGTGCCAGCAGCCCCTGGGGGCAGATCTCTGGAAACACCATATATTTT.